This TCR beta chain was sequenced during a study of CD8+ T cells in alopecia areata. Background on the study: Treated patients were scored for severity by percent of scalp affected.

Following RNA extraction, reverse transcription yielded cDNA that acted as the sequencing template. TCRdb's copy holds only in-frame clones and misses some; the assay was immunoSEQ multiplex PCR. The sample holds 150,000 to 200,000 clones, 60% seen once. Treatment described: oral pan-JAK inhibitor, 5-10 mg twice daily. The V end was cut by 7 bases, the J end by 3 bases, with 12 bases between. Per the germline V gene, CDR1 is GTSNPN and CDR2 is SVGIG (reference sequence). The CDR3 totals 12 residues. The chain links TRBV30 to TRBJ2-5, with a tentative D call TRBD2 (5 bases). The sequencing used CD4+ T cells sorted from blood, collected at week 24, from a patient treated with tofacitinib. The clonotype originates from a human donor with alopecia areata. This chain's CDR3 is CASRSGEETQYF. The DNA of the CDR3 is TGTGCCTCCCGTTCCGGGGAAGAGACCCAGTACTTC.